This T cell receptor (beta chain) emerged from a study of CD8 T cells in ankylosing spondylitis. One entry per CDR3 protein, called by TCRdb with MiXCR from the 5' RACE reads. The sample lists 200,000 to 300,000 distinct CDR3 sequences, approximately 24% occurring once. Germline values: CDR1 SQVTM, CDR2 ANQGSEA. V was shortened by 6 bases and J by 3 bases, with 15 bases between the two germline ends. The CDR3 contains 13 residues. The sample holds many counts of this clonotype. Its antigen remains unidentified. Study-wide findings and caveats: There was reportedly significant enrichment of clones that were disease-linked in matched ankylosing spondylitis synovial fluid. What seemed typical of ankylosing spondylitis blood was a TCR beta motif built from about 8 highly homologous variants. Before this, some motif variants had been reported in reactive arthritis synovial fluid and blood.

This clonotype was sampled from a male donor with ankylosing spondylitis or in good health (not recorded which). The chain links TRBV29-1 to TRBJ2-7; a possible D gene is TRBD1 (6 bases). Specimen: blood, either unsorted or a sorted T cell fraction (not recorded which). CDR3 sequence: CSVGKGGDYEQYF. The CDR3 bases are TGCAGCGTCGGAAAAGGGGGAGACTACGAGCAGTACTTC.